The TCR beta chain described here comes from a study of OX40 agonist ivuxolimab in advanced cancers. Turning to the study itself: Patients were roughly 83% male with ages roughly 20 to 90, mean 60. General study points: Researchers report that CD8+ T cells had, on average, more expanded clones than CD4+. With doses of 0.1 to 3.0 mg/kg, CD4+ and CD8+ blood T cells had undergone clonal expansion by week 6.

Libraries were prepared by immunoSEQ multiplex PCR; TCRdb keeps only in-frame clonotypes and omits some of them. The data show about 54,000 clones, with almost 85% seen just once and approximately 1.3% held by the top ten. About this clone itself: The antigen remains undetermined.

The junction had 12 bases not matched to a gene; V was cut back by 5 bases and J by 8 bases. CDR1 is LNHDA, CDR2 SQIVND, per germline (reference sequence). CDR3 length equals 15 residues. The sequencing here drew on CD4+ or CD8+ T cells sorted from blood, taken in a trial of the OX40 agonist ivuxolimab. The chain links TRBV19 to TRBJ1-2, with 9 bases matching TRBD1. This TCR derives from an adult with an advanced solid tumor such as melanoma, head and neck, liver or kidney cancer. The CDR3 here is CASSFQTGGTSGYTF. For the CDR3, the DNA is TGTGCCAGTAGTTTCCAGACAGGGGGGACGAGCGGCTACACCTTC.